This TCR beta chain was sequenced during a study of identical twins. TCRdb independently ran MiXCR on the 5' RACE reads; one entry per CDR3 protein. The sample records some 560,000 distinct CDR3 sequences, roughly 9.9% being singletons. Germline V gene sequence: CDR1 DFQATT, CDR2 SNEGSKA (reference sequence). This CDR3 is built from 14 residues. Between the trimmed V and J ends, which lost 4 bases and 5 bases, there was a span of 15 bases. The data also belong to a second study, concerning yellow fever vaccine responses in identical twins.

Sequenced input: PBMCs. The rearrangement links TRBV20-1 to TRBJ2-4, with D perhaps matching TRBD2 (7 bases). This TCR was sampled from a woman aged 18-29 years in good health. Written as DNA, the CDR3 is TGCAGTGCTAATCGGGGGGCTGGGGAAAACATTCAGTACTTC. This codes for CSANRGAGENIQYF.